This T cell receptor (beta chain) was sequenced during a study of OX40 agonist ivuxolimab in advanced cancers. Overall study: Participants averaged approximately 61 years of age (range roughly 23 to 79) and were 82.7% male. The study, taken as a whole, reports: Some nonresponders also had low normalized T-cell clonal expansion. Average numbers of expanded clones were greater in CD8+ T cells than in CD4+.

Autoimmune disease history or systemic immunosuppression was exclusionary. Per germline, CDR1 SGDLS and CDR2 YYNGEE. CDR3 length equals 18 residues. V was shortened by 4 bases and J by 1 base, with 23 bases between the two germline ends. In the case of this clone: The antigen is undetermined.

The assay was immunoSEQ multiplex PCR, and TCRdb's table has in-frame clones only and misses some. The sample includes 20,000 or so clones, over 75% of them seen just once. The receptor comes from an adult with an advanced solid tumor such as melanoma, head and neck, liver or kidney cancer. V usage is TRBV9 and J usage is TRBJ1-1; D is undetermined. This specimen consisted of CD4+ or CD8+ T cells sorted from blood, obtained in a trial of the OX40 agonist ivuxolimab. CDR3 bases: TGTGCCAGCAGCAAGGGTGTTGGACGTCTTTCCTCGAACACTGAAGCTTTCTTT. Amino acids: CASSKGVGRLSSNTEAFF.